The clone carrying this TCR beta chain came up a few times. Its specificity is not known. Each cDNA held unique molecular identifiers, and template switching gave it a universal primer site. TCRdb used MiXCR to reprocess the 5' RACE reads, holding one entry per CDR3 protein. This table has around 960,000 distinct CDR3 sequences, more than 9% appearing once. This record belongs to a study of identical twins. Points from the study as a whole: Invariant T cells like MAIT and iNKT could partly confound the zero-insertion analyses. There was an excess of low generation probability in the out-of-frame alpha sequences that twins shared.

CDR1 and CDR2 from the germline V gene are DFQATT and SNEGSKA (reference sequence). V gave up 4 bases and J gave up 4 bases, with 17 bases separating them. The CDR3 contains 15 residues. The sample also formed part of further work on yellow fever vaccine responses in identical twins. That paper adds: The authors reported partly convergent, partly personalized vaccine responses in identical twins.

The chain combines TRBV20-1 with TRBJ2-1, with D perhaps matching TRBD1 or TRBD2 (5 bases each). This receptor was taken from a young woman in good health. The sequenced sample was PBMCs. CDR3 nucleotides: TGCAGTGCTACCCTGGGGGACCCGAGGTACAATGAGCAGTTCTTC. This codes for CSATLGDPRYNEQFF.